Given below is one T cell receptor beta chain in context. The antigen is unknown. Clones were sequenced by immunoSEQ multiplex PCR, and TCRdb holds only the in-frame ones, with some missing. In the table there are over 35,000 clones, over 60% of which are singletons. The sample is drawn from a study of radiotherapy plus CTLA-4 blockade in lung cancer. Study-level findings and limits: TCR clones from tumors expanded in blood after radiotherapy plus ipilimumab.

CDR3 size: 13 residues. J was trimmed by 8 bases and V by 10 bases; bases with no gene match: 13. CDR1 is MNHNS, CDR2 SASEGT, per germline. Each patient with chemo-refractory metastatic non-small-cell lung cancer was treated with focal radiation plus CTLA-4 blockade using ipilimumab. This sample comprised peripheral blood, obtained from a patient treated with radiotherapy plus ipilimumab. The TCR sequence derives from a human donor with non-small cell lung cancer whose response to radiotherapy plus ipilimumab could not be evaluated. The rearrangement joins TRBV6-1 to TRBJ1-2; 7 nucleotides match TRBD1. The CDR3 DNA is TGTGCCATCCTTTCAACAGGGGCCGCGGGCTACACCTTC. Protein sequence: CAILSTGAAGYTF.